A single sample gave rise to the 18 T cell receptor beta chains below, sequenced in a study of STAT5B mutations in CD4+ large granular lymphocyte leukemia (dated by TCRdb to between 2020 and 2023). Libraries were constructed by the immunoSEQ multiplex PCR assay. TCRdb stores this immuneACCESS table with in-frame sequences only. Part of the clones is absent; in the studies checked, under half of the shortfall reflects unresolved V genes, and no reason is known for the rest. The sample table holds about 33,000 clones, of which 75% to 85% were seen once. The top ten clones comprise roughly 4.5% of the sample. The sequencing input was CD4+ T cells from blood buffy coats. These receptors were obtained from a human donor in good health.

The genes are TRBV19 and TRBJ2-1; 8 bases fit TRBD2. The CDR3 loop spans 16 amino acids. The trim removed 4 bases at V and 6 bases at J, leaving 11 bases unmatched. Looked up from germline, CDR1 is LNHDA and CDR2 is SQIVND (reference sequence). Here the CDR3 reads CASSTLTSAGPNEQFF. The CDR3 DNA reads TGTGCCAGTAGTACCCTGACTAGCGCGGGGCCCAATGAGCAGTTCTTC.

This chain links TRBV9 with TRBJ2-1, with TRBD2 as a possible D gene (6 bases). The V end was cut by 0 bases, the J end by 4 bases, with 17 bases between. The CDR3 has 17 residues. From germline, CDR1 is SGDLS and CDR2 YYNGEE. As DNA, the CDR3 is TGTGCCAGCAGCGTAGGGGGTGTGGGAGGAGGATACAATGAGCAGTTCTTC. Translated: CASSVGGVGGGYNEQFF.

The J gene is TRBJ2-7, the V gene TRBV5-5, with TRBD1 as a possible D gene (5 bases). The ends were cut back, 0 bases at V and 3 bases at J, with 10 bases in the middle. This CDR3 region has 14 residues. Germline V gene lookup returns CDR1 SGHKS and CDR2 YYEKEE (reference sequence). CDR3 nucleotide sequence: TGTGCCAGCAGCTTGGCGCAGGGCAACTACGAGCAGTACTTC. The encoded protein is CASSLAQGNYEQYF.

V is TRBV5-6 and J is TRBJ1-3; no clear D gene. V was clipped by 0 bases and J by 3 bases, with 16 bases between them. CDR3 size: 17 residues. Germline CDR1 is SGHDT and CDR2 is YYEEEE. The CDR3 reads CASSLGERVPGGNTIYF. DNA of the CDR3: TGTGCCAGCAGCTTGGGCGAAAGGGTTCCTGGTGGAAACACCATATATTTT.

This clone was observed a single time. The chain joins TRBV7-2 to TRBJ2-4, with D possibly being TRBD2 (5 bases). The CDR3 sequence is 14 residues long. The germline V gene encodes CDR1 SGHTA and CDR2 FQGNSA. V was clipped by 3 bases and J by 4 bases, with 10 bases between them. CDR3 protein: CASSLAGEKNIQYF. CDR3 sequence (DNA): TGTGCCAGCAGCTTGGCCGGGGAAAAAAACATTCAGTACTTC.

The chain couples TRBV10-3 to TRBJ1-6; possibly TRBD1 for D (5 bases). The germline V and J ends were trimmed by 3 bases and 7 bases, with 7 bases remaining between them. CDR3 size: 13 residues. The germline gives CDR1 ENHRY, CDR2 SYGVKD. Here the CDR3 reads CAISDGGNSPLHF. The CDR3 DNA reads as TGTGCCATCAGTGACGGGGGAAATTCACCCCTCCACTTT.

This clone came up a few times. J is TRBJ1-1 and V is TRBV4-1, with D unclear. The CDR3 consists of 14 residues. With 4 bases removed from V and 5 bases from J, the gap between germline ends came to 14 bases. Per germline, CDR1 MGHRA and CDR2 YSYEKL. The CDR3 protein is CASSRLPRDTEAFF. The CDR3 nucleotides read TGCGCCAGCAGCCGCTTGCCTAGGGATACTGAAGCTTTCTTT.

The chain recombines TRBV6-5 with TRBJ2-1; TRBD2 might be the D (6 bases). The CDR3 length is 15 residues. V shed 6 bases and J shed 0 bases, with 12 bases lying between them. Germline loops: CDR1 MNHEY, CDR2 SVGAGI. Here the CDR3 DNA reads TGTGCCAGCAGGCTCACCGGGAGCTCCTACAATGAGCAGTTCTTC. It translates to CASRLTGSSYNEQFF.

V and J are TRBV7-2 and TRBJ2-3; 11 nucleotides match TRBD2. The germline V gene has CDR1 SGHTA and CDR2 FQGNSA. Unmatched junction bases numbered 3, after V lost 1 base and J lost 6 bases. CDR3 length: 15 residues. As DNA, the CDR3 is TGTGCCAGCAGCTTAGGACTAGCGGGAACCGATACGCAGTATTTT. It specifies CASSLGLAGTDTQYF.

V and J are TRBV10-1 and TRBJ2-7; 7 nucleotides align to TRBD2. V shed 2 bases and J 0 bases; nucleotides not matched to a gene: 1. The CDR3 is 14 residues long. Germline CDR1 WNHNN, CDR2 SYGVQD (reference sequence). The CDR3, as DNA: TGCGCCAGCAGTGAGAGCGGGGCCTCCTACGAGCAGTACTTC. This sequence encodes CASSESGASYEQYF.

The chain employs TRBV15 and TRBJ2-5, with 10 bases lining up with TRBD1. The J call may not be correct, given that the DNA end is closer to TRBJ2-7. Germline V gene sequence: CDR1 LNHNV, CDR2 YYDKDF (reference sequence). This CDR3 is 16 amino acids long. CDR3 nucleotide sequence: TGTGCCACCAGCAGAGTTTGGACAGGGGGATCCTACGAGCAGTACTTC. Translating gives CATSRVWTGGSYEQYF.

This chain joins TRBV27 and TRBJ1-2; possible D gene TRBD1, 5 bases. The CDR3 is made up of 15 amino acids. Looked up from germline, CDR1 is MNHEY and CDR2 is SMNVEV (reference sequence). V was cut by 0 bases and J by 1 base, with 9 bases left in between. The CDR3 region has the DNA TGTGCCAGCAGTTTATCGCTGGGGGGTAACTATGGCTACACCTTC. This translates into CASSLSLGGNYGYTF.

The rearrangement uses TRBV2 and TRBJ2-6; TRBD1 matches 7 bases. V was clipped by 4 bases and J by 0 bases; unmatched bases: 3. CDR1 and CDR2 (germline): SNHLY, FYNNEI. The CDR3 runs to 16 residues. The CDR3 DNA sequence: TGTGCCAGCAGTGCGGACAGGAACTCTGGGGCCAACGTCCTGACTTTC. This translates into CASSADRNSGANVLTF.

V is TRBV11-2 and J is TRBJ1-1; weak D call: TRBD1 (6 bases). The ends were cut back, 4 bases at V and 0 bases at J, with 15 bases in the middle. The germline CDR1 and CDR2 sequences are SGHAT and FQNNGV. This CDR3 contains 16 residues. The CDR3 DNA is TGTGCCAGCAGCTGGATGACAGGAGATATGAACACTGAAGCTTTCTTT. This translates into CASSWMTGDMNTEAFF.

V is TRBV18 and J is TRBJ2-1; TRBD2 matches at 10 bases. V trimming: 0 bases; J trimming: 2 bases; junction bases outside the gene matches: 4. Germline CDR1 reads KGHSH; CDR2 reads LQKENI. This CDR3 comprises 17 residues. The CDR3 DNA is TGTGCCAGCTCACCACCCGCAACTAGCGGGACCTACAATGAGCAGTTCTTC. Translation: CASSPPATSGTYNEQFF.

This clone occurred a few times. V usage is TRBV4-2 and J usage is TRBJ2-7; D is uncertain. The length of the CDR3 is 12 residues. V lost 0 bases and J 7 bases, leaving 7 bases between the germline ends. Germline assignment: CDR1 LGHNA and CDR2 YNFKEQ. The CDR3 is CASSQDLREQYF. CDR3 in DNA: TGTGCCAGCAGCCAAGATCTCCGGGAGCAGTACTTC.

The rearrangement uses TRBV11-1 and TRBJ2-3; 8 bases agree with TRBD2. From germline, CDR1 is SGHAT and CDR2 FQDESV (reference sequence). The CDR3 length is 18 residues. V gave up 2 bases and J gave up 1 base; unmatched junction bases: 11. DNA of the CDR3: TGTGCCAGCAGCTTAAAGCTCTCGCGGGAGGTACGCACAGATACGCAGTATTTT. Translating it yields CASSLKLSREVRTDTQYF.

This sequence joins TRBV9 and TRBJ2-5, with 7 nucleotides matching TRBD2. This CDR3 comprises 16 residues. Germline V gene lookup returns CDR1 SGDLS and CDR2 YYNGEE. With 0 bases clipped from V and 4 bases from J, the junction kept 9 bases outside the gene matches. The CDR3: CASSVGPRGRGETQYF. The CDR3 coding sequence is TGTGCCAGCAGCGTAGGTCCGCGTGGGAGGGGAGAGACCCAGTACTTC.